This T cell receptor beta chain was profiled in a study of human T cells and chemical hapten exposure. Looking at the study overall: The use of 2% DPC on roughly 2 cm by roughly 2 cm of upper inner arm skin constituted sensitization.

Regarding time point: pre-sensitization, week 0. The sample's treatment: therapeutic diphenylcyclopropenone sensitization with weekly scalp DPC. Ahead of each patch test application, blood was drawn. In the library, unique molecular identifiers were attached to individual cDNA molecules. TCRdb independently ran MiXCR on the RACE reads; one entry per CDR3 protein. The sample has 65,000 to 90,000 distinct CDR3 sequences; about 14% are singletons. Trimming pared 5 bases from V and 0 bases from J, leaving 7 bases between. CDR1 is SGHAT and CDR2 is FQNNGV in the germline V gene. The CDR3 runs to 13 residues.

The material was whole blood, obtained in connection with sensitization to the hapten diphenylcyclopropenone (DPC). The gene calls are TRBV11-2 and TRBJ1-1; D unclear. This receptor was identified in a woman aged 45-59 years with alopecia areata. Some clones in this sample may be carry-over from other donors' samples. The CDR3 sequence is CASSHGVNTEAFF. CDR3 bases: TGTGCCAGCAGCCACGGTGTGAACACTGAAGCTTTCTTT.